The 19 T cell receptor beta chains presented below share a single source sample, sequenced in a study of T cells in Graves' hyperthyroidism and ophthalmopathy. RNA transcripts yielded amplified TCR beta CDR3 regions. When the TCR CDR3 underwent first-round RT-PCR, the HTBI primer set was used. TCRdb reanalysed the multiplex PCR reads using MiXCR and keeps one entry per CDR3 protein. The sample holds hundreds of thousands of distinct CDR3 sequences, under 60% seen once. The sequencing sample was made of peripheral blood or thyroid tissue (not recorded which). The origin of the receptors is a woman aged 18-29 years with Graves' hyperthyroidism.

V and J are TRBV7-9 and TRBJ2-7; D not certain. V gave up 5 bases and J gave up 0 bases, with 14 bases separating them. Germline-derived CDR1 and CDR2 are SEHNR and FQNEAQ (reference sequence). This CDR3 contains 15 residues. The CDR3 nucleotides read TGTGCCAGCAGCCCATACGAGACCCACTCCTACGAGCAGTACTTC. This encodes CASSPYETHSYEQYF.

This clonotype was picked up a small number of times. This CDR3 is CASTPADRPYEQYF. DNA for the CDR3: TGTGCCAGCACCCCCGCCGACAGGCCCTACGAGCAGTACTTC. The V gene is TRBV6-5, the J gene TRBJ2-7, with D maybe TRBD1 (6 bases). Trimming removed 7 bases at V and 2 bases at J, with 15 bases between. The CDR3 has 14 amino acids. The germline V gene has CDR1 MNHEY and CDR2 SVGAGI.

The rearrangement joins TRBV2 to TRBJ1-5; D call uncertain. V was clipped by 8 bases and J by 0 bases, with 8 bases between them. There are 13 residues in the CDR3. Germline CDR1 SNHLY, CDR2 FYNNEI. CDR3 nucleotide sequence: TGTGCCAGCGCAGGAAATAGCAATCAGCCCCAGCATTTT. Translation: CASAGNSNQPQHF.

The CDR3 region is CSVETGKIFF. In DNA, the CDR3 is TGCAGCGTGGAAACAGGAAAGATTTTCTTT. The chain links TRBV29-1 to TRBJ1-1; D perhaps matches TRBD1 (5 bases). Germline V gene lookup returns CDR1 SQVTM and CDR2 ANQGSEA. This CDR3 comprises 10 residues. V was clipped by 6 bases and J by 13 bases, with 15 bases between them. The full variable domain, in which reference TRBV29-1 and TRBJ1-1 provide the parts outside the CDR3, is SAVISQKPSRDICQRGTSLTIQCQVDSQVTMMFWYRQQPGQSLTLIATANQGSEATYESGFVIDKFPISRPNLTFSTLTVSNMSPEDSSIYLCSVETGKIFFGQGTRLTVV.

This clonotype was counted a single time. The chain recombines TRBV24-1 with TRBJ2-6; TRBD2 is a possible D gene (5 bases). The V end lost 3 bases, the J end lost 4 bases, and 6 bases lay between the germline ends. The CDR3 is 14 amino acids. Germline V gene lookup returns CDR1 KGHDR and CDR2 SFDVKD. CDR3 nucleotides: TGTGCCACCAGTGATGAGGGAGGGGCCAACGTCCTGACTTTC. Translation: CATSDEGGANVLTF.

This clonotype was seen a single time. This is likely a read error, given that the CDR3 carries no conserved phenylalanine or tryptophan at its end. The DNA is left out, because the CDR3 cannot be placed on it with certainty; the CDR3 is given as TCRdb lists it. The J gene is TRBJ2-7, the V gene TRBV24-1; TRBD1, the table's D call, was not compared with the DNA. The CDR3 is 9 amino acids long, termini counted. The germline V gene encodes CDR1 KGHDR and CDR2 SFDVKD. This chain's CDR3 is CATQGRKNT.

This clonotype was seen just once. The chain has TRBV10-3 and TRBJ1-5; weak D call: TRBD1 (5 bases). The germline gives CDR1 ENHRY, CDR2 SYGVKD. Trimming took 4 bases from V and 7 from J, leaving 14 bases between them. The CDR3 loop spans 14 amino acids. CDR3 residues: CAISGTGPSQPQHF. CDR3 DNA sequence: TGTGCCATCAGTGGGACGGGACCCTCACAGCCCCAGCATTTT.

This clonotype appeared many times. The rearrangement uses TRBV20-1 and TRBJ1-2; a weak D match, TRBD1 (5 bases). Looked up from germline, CDR1 is DFQATT and CDR2 is SNEGSKA (reference sequence). There are 13 residues in the CDR3. V was trimmed by 3 bases and J by 3 bases, leaving 11 bases between them. CDR3 amino acids: CSASSGRDYGYTF. The CDR3 nucleotides are TGCAGTGCTAGTTCGGGACGGGACTATGGCTACACCTTC.

The chain employs TRBV10-3 and TRBJ2-3; possible D gene TRBD2, 6 bases. Trimming shortened V by 2 bases and J by 6 bases, and 15 bases separated the two germline ends. The CDR3 covers 15 residues. Germline V gene data show CDR1 as ENHRY and CDR2 as SYGVKD. In nucleotides, the CDR3 is TGTGCCATCAGTGAGCAGGGATCGGAGGGGGATACGCAGTATTTT. Translated: CAISEQGSEGDTQYF.

This chain uses TRBV15 with TRBJ1-4; 7 bases fit TRBD1. The ends lost 1 base at V and 5 bases at J; junction bases unmatched: 4. This CDR3 comprises 15 residues. Germline lookup yields CDR1 LNHNV and CDR2 YYDKDF (reference sequence). This CDR3 is CATSRGRTGNEKLFF. The CDR3, as DNA: TGTGCCACCAGCAGAGGTAGGACAGGAAATGAAAAACTGTTTTTT.

In the case of this clonotype: A read error may account for a junction end that differs from germline. The chain couples TRBV29-1 to TRBJ2-5; D gene unclear. Germline loops: CDR1 SQVTM, CDR2 ANQGSEA. The CDR3 has 14 amino acids. CDR3 sequence (DNA): TGCAGCGTAGAAGCCGGGCTCCTCCCAGAGACCCAGTACTTC. This gives the protein CSVEAGLLPETQYF.

The rearrangement joins TRBV29-1 to TRBJ1-5, with no clear D. The CDR3 is 14 residues long. Trimming cost V 7 bases and J 3 bases, with 16 bases left between them. Germline loops: CDR1 SQVTM, CDR2 ANQGSEA. The DNA for the CDR3 is TGCAGCGCCAGCAGTGAGGATCCCAATCAGCCCCAGCATTTT. Translated, it gives CSASSEDPNQPQHF.

This clonotype came up a few times. The V call is TRBV29-1, the J call TRBJ1-2, with 8 bases that match TRBD1. Germline CDR1 SQVTM, CDR2 ANQGSEA. V lost 3 bases and J lost 4; bases outside the gene matches: 4. The CDR3 runs to 13 residues. The CDR3 loop is CSVERTGSYGYTF. In DNA, the CDR3 is TGCAGCGTTGAGCGGACAGGGTCCTATGGCTACACCTTC. The whole variable domain, filled in from reference TRBV29-1 and TRBJ1-2, reads SAVISQKPSRDICQRGTSLTIQCQVDSQVTMMFWYRQQPGQSLTLIATANQGSEATYESGFVIDKFPISRPNLTFSTLTVSNMSPEDSSIYLCSVERTGSYGYTFGSGTRLTVV.

This sequence joins TRBV20-1 and TRBJ2-7, with 11 bases aligning to TRBD2. CDR1 is DFQATT and CDR2 is SNEGSKA in the germline V gene (reference sequence). The CDR3 is made up of 15 amino acids. Unmatched junction bases numbered 7, after V lost 2 bases and J lost 4 bases. CDR3 residues: CSARKVIAGGYEQYF. The DNA for the CDR3 is TGCAGTGCTAGAAAAGTAATAGCGGGAGGGTACGAGCAGTACTTC.

The genes are TRBV7-2 and TRBJ2-7, with TRBD1 matching 7 bases. The CDR3 consists of 14 residues. With 5 bases clipped from V and 3 bases from J, the junction kept 7 bases outside the gene matches. Germline V lookup: CDR1 SGHTA, CDR2 FQGNSA. For the CDR3, the DNA is TGTGCCAGCAGCCCAGGGGACAGAAACTACGAGCAGTACTTC. It codes for CASSPGDRNYEQYF.

The sample holds one count of this clonotype. A read error may account for a junction end that differs from germline. The V and J genes are TRBV25-1 and TRBJ2-7, with TRBD1 identical over 12 bases. Germline values: CDR1 MGHDK, CDR2 SYGVNS. The length of the CDR3 is 13 residues. The CDR3 region has the DNA TGTGCCAGCAGTAGACCGGGACAGGGGGCAAGTACCTTC. Encoded protein: CASSRPGQGASTF.

The chain uses TRBV7-9 and TRBJ2-7; 12 positions agree with TRBD2. CDR3 length: 14 amino acids. CDR1 and CDR2 from the germline V gene are SEHNR and FQNEAQ (reference sequence). V lost 6 bases and J lost 7; bases outside the gene matches: 7. The CDR3 reads CASSGLAGPLEQYF. CDR3 nucleotide sequence: TGTGCCAGCAGTGGACTAGCGGGACCCCTGGAGCAGTACTTC.

This clonotype was seen more than once but under ten times. The chain carries TRBV2 and TRBJ2-7; 10 bases are a match to TRBD1. The CDR3 totals 14 residues. V was clipped by 6 bases and J by 5 bases; unmatched bases: 7. CDR1 SNHLY and CDR2 FYNNEI come from the germline V gene. CDR3 region: CASSQGQGYDEQYF. CDR3 DNA: TGTGCCAGCAGCCAGGGACAGGGGTACGACGAGCAGTACTTC.

In its sample, this clonotype was seen many times. The rearrangement links TRBV29-1 to TRBJ2-5; D remains ambiguous. The germline V gene has CDR1 SQVTM and CDR2 ANQGSEA. The CDR3 extends over 14 amino acids. V shed 0 bases and J shed 0 bases, with 8 bases lying between them. Here the CDR3 DNA reads TGCAGCGTTGAAGATCCACGGTACCAAGAGACCCAGTACTTC. As protein: CSVEDPRYQETQYF. Variable domain in full (rest from reference TRBV29-1 and TRBJ2-5): SAVISQKPSRDICQRGTSLTIQCQVDSQVTMMFWYRQQPGQSLTLIATANQGSEATYESGFVIDKFPISRPNLTFSTLTVSNMSPEDSSIYLCSVEDPRYQETQYFGPGTRLLVL.